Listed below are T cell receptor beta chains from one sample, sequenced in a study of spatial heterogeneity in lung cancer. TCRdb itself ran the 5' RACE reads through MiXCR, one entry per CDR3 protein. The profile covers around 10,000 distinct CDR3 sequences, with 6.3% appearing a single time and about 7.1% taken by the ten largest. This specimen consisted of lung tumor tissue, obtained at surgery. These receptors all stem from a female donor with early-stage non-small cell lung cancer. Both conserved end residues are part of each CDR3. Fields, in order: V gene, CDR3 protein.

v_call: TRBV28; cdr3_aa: CASSSRQPPWKLFF
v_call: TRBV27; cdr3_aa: CASSLSEDTSSQFF
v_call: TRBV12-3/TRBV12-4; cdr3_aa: CASSGTGGAGTEAFF
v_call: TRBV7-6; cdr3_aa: CASSPGLAASTDTQYF
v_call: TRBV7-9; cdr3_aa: CASSLSADTQYF
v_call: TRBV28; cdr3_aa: CASASSLARVSQHF
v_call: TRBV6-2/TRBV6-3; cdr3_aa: CASSSGHIGGFMNTEAFF
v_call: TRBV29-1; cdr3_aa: CSVGTPNTEAFF
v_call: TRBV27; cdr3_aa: CASSFAGTGSFEQFF
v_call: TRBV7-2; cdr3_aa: CASSLDGNQETQYF
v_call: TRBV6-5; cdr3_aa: CASSYSSSTDTQYF
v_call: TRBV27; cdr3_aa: CASSPVHRGGTGELFF
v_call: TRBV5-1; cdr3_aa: CASSVDRGRTGELFF
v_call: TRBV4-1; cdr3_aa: CASSQDLERGAKNIQYF
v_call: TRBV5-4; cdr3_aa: CASSRGTDTQYF
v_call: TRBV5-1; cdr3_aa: CASSFGTDDSGGQFF
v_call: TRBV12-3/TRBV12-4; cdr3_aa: CASSLGGNSGNTIYF
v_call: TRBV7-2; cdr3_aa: CASSWPGRGVEAFF
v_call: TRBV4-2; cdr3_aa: CASSQERGDYNEQFF
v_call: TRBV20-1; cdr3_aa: CSASGTDTQYF
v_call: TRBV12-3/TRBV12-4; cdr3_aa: CASRLGETQYF
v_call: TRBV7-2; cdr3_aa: CASSLGSGSNYGYTF
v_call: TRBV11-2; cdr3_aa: CASSLASLLGYTF
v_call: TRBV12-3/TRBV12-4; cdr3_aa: CASSPLSNEQFF
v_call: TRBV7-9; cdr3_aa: CASSSRGAGGPLGDTQYF
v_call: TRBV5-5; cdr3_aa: CASSFDYGTKYNEQFF
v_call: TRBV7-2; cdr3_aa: CASSLAGGTDTQYF
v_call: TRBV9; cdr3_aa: CASSVALGQSYEQYF
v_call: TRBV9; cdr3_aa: CASKLNEQFF
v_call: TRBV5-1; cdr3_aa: CASRPNPSGGTDTQYF
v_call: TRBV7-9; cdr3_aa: CASSGDFTYEQYF
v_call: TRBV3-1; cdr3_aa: CASSQDATGSYGYTF
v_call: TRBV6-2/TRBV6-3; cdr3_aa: CASKTSGRDNSPLHF
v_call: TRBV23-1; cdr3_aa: CASSLTTGEDSYEQYF
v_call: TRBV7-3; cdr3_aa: CASSLRGDRGETQYF
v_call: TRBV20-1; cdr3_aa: CSARQPGTGEKLFF
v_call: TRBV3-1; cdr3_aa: CASSQWQRTGGELFF
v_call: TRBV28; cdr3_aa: CATRTTTHTGELFF
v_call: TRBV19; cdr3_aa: CASTLEGQGAYQPQHF
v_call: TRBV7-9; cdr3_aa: CASSFLGEGPETQYF
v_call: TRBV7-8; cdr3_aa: CASSDSAGWVLFF
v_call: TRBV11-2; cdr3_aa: CASSLGPSRETQYF
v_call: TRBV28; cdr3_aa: CASTPFDNYGYTF
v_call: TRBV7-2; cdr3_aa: CASSLRQGRTYEQYF
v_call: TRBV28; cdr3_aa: CASSTTRGRAF
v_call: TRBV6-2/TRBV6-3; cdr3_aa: CASSPGQGFNQPQHF
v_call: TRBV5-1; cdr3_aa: CASSLDPGGNQPQHF
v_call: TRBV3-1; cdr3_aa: CASSRGANYGYTF
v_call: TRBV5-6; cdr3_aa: CASSLSNNEQFF
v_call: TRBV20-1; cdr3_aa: CSAKGTEFGYTF
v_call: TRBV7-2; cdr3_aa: CASSLKVGSSSSPLHF
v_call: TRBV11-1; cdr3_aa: CASLAETASTDTQYF